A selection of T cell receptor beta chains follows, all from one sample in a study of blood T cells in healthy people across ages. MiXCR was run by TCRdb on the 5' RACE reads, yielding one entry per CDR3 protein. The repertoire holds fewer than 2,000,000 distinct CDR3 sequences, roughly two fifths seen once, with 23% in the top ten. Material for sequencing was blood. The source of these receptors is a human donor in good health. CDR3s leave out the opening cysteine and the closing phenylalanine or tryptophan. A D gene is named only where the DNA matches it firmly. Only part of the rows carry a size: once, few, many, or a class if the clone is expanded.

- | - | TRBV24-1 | ATSDPHRASYNEQF
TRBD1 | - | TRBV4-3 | ASSQEGQANYEQY
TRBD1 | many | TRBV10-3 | AISTGTATSYEQY
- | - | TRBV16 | ASSQRGYNEQF
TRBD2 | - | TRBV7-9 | ASSLVSGGPSETQY
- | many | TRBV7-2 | ASSLVGAQETQY
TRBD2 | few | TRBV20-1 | SAIAGGRDTQY
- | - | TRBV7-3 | ASRPYSFPVSNQPQH
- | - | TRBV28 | ASRQTSMHTQY
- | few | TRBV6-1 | ASRISLTYTDTQY
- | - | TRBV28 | ASRGRGSPLH
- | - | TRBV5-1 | ASSLAFWAAGELF
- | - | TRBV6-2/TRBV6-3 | ASSPGTGSGSGHEQF
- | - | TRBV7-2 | ASSPDWGKQF
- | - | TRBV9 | ASSVLATTSSGANVLT
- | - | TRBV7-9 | ASSLVPWGVTYEQY
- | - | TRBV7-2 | ASSRQESSYEQY
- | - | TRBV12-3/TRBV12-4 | ASSLLFRQGPNQPQH
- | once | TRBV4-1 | ASSQDYNYGYT
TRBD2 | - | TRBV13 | ANSERGPPYEQY
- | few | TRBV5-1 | ASSLRQQNTEAF
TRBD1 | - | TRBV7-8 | ASSFPLGQSTDTQY
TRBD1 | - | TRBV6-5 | ASTQGAGAYEQY
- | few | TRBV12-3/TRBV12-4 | ASSVRGAYGYT
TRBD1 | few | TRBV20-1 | SASGGGALNEKLF
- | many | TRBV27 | ASSFGGARSIQY
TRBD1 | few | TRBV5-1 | ASSFGRGLAYEQY
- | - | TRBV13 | ASSQVGPIETQY
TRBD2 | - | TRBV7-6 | AGSPTDGLAEGDTQY
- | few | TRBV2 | ASSDHRDEDQPQH
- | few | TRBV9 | ASTETGNTGELF
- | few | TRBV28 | ASGQVGAYGYT
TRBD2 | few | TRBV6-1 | ASSALGRDSYEQY
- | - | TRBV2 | ASSELGLFYGQY
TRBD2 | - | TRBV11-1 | ASSLGEGGLDYEQY
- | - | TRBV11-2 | ASSPTGISSYNEQF
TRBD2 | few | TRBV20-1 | STSGGPGGETQY
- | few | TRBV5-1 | ASSHGFSTDTQY
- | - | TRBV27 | ASSSTGLDYGYT
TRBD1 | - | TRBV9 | ASSVGRGTGSTEAF